This TCR beta chain was identified during a study of shared clonotypes between healthy human individuals. Healthy HIV-negative adults without recent acute infections or vaccinations served as donors. CDR1 is SGHTA and CDR2 is FQGNSA in the germline V gene. This CDR3 contains 15 residues. The junction had 4 bases not matched to a gene; V was cut back by 5 bases and J by 0 bases. It was across several immunoSEQ plates that each subset's genomic DNA was evenly split. Here immunoSEQ multiplex PCR was the method, and the copy in TCRdb shows in-frame clones only, minus some. Of over 400,000 clones listed, around 73% are singletons.

Sequenced material: PBMCs. This sequence was found in a woman aged 40 to 49 in good health. Some clones in this sample may be carry-over from other donors' samples. The V gene is TRBV7-2, the J gene TRBJ1-5; 7 nucleotides line up with TRBD1. The CDR3 sequence: CASSATGNSNQPQHF. The CDR3 nucleotides are TGTGCCAGCAGCGCGACAGGGAATAGCAATCAGCCCCAGCATTTT.